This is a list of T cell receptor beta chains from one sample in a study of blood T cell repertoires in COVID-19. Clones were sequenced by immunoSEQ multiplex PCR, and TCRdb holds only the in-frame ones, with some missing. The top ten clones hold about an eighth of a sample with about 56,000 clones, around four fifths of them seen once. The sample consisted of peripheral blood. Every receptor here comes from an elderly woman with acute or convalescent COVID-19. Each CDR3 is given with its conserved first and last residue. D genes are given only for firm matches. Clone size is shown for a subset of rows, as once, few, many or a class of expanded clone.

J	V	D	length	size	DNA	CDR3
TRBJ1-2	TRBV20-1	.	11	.	TGCAGTGCCCAGTTGGTACCTGGCTACACCTTC	CSAQLVPGYTF
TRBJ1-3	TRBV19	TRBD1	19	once	TGTGCCAGTAGTATCGGCCGGGTTAGGACAGGAAGCTCTGGAAACACCATATATTTT	CASSIGRVRTGSSGNTIYF
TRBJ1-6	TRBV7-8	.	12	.	TGTGCCACTTCTCGAGGAAATTCACCCCTCCACTTT	CATSRGNSPLHF
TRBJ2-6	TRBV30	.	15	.	TGTGCCTGGAGTTCCCAGGGATCTGGGGCCAACGTCCTGACTTTC	CAWSSQGSGANVLTF
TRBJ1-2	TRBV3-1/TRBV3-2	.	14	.	TGTGCCAGCAGCCCCCGACCCCAGGGCTATGGCTACACCTTC	CASSPRPQGYGYTF
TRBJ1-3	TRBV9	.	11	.	TGTGCCAGCAGCGGACGGGACACCATATATTTT	CASSGRDTIYF
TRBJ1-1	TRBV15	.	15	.	TGTGCCACCAGCAGAGATGATATGTCGGGCACTGAAGCTTTCTTT	CATSRDDMSGTEAFF
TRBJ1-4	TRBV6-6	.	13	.	TGTGCCAGCAGCGCGACAACTAATGAAAAACTGTTTTTT	CASSATTNEKLFF
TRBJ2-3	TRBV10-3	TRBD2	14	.	TGTGCCATCAGTCTAGGACTAGCTCTGGATACGCAGTATTTT	CAISLGLALDTQYF
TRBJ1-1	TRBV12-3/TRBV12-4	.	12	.	TGTGCCAGCAGTTTAGAAGGAGGTGAAGCTTTCTTT	CASSLEGGEAFF
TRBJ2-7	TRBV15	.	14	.	TGTGCCACCAGCAGGGACATTATCACCTACGAGCAGTACTTC	CATSRDIITYEQYF
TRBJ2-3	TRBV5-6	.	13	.	TGTGCCAGCGCGTTTACCGGCACAGATACGCAGTATTTT	CASAFTGTDTQYF
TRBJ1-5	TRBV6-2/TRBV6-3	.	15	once	TGTGCCAGCAGTCCATTCCGGGACTGGAATCAGCCCCAGCATTTT	CASSPFRDWNQPQHF
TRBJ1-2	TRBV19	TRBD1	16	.	TGTGCCAGTAGTATAGACCCGGGACAGTTAATTTATGGCTACACCTTC	CASSIDPGQLIYGYTF
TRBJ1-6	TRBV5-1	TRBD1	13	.	TGCGCCAGCAGCTTAGACGGACAGGTCCCCCTCCACTTT	CASSLDGQVPLHF
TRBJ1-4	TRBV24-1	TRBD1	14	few	TGTGCCACCAGTGACTCGGGACAGGGAGAAAAACTGTTTTTT	CATSDSGQGEKLFF
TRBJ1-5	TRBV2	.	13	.	TGTGCCAGCACGAATTACAGGGATCAGCCCCAGCATTTT	CASTNYRDQPQHF
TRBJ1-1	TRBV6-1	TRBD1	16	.	TGTGCCAGCAGTGAGAGGGACAGGGGCGTGAACACTGAAGCTTTCTTT	CASSERDRGVNTEAFF
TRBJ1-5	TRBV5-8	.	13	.	TGTGCCAGCAGGCTGCGGGGATTGAAGCCCCAGCATTTT	CASRLRGLKPQHF
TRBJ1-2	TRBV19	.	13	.	TGTGCCAGTAGCGGACAAGCTAACTATGGCTACACCTTC	CASSGQANYGYTF
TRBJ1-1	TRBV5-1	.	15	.	TGCGCCAGCAGACGCGGTCAGGGGTGGGAACATCGAGCTTTCTTT	CASRRGQGWEHRAFF
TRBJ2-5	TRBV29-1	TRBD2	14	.	TGCAGCGGTAGACTAGCGGGGCTCCAAGAGACCCAGTACTTC	CSGRLAGLQETQYF
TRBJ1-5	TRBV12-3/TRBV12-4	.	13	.	TGTGCCAGCAGACGGGACACCAATCAGCCCCAGCATTTT	CASRRDTNQPQHF
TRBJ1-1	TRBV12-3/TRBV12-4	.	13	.	TGTGCCAGCAGTTTTCAGGGGAACACTGAAGCTTTCTTT	CASSFQGNTEAFF
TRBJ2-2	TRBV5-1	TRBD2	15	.	TGCGCCAGCAAAGACAATAGCGGGGGGTCCGGGGAGCTGTTTTTT	CASKDNSGGSGELFF
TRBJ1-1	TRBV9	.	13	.	TGTGCCAGCAGCGTACAGGCCAACACTGAAGCTTTCTTT	CASSVQANTEAFF
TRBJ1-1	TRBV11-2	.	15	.	TGTGCCAGCAGCTTAGGCAGACAGTTAAACACTGAAGCTTTCTTT	CASSLGRQLNTEAFF
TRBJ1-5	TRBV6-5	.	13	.	TGTGCCAGCAGTTACCGGAGCAATCAGCCCCAGCATTTT	CASSYRSNQPQHF
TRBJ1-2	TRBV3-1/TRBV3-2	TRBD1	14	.	TGTGCCAGCAGCTCCCCGGAGGGGGCCATCGGCTACACCTTC	CASSSPEGAIGYTF
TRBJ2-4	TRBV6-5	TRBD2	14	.	TGTGCCAGCAGTTACCGGGGGGGGCCCAACATTCAGTACTTC	CASSYRGGPNIQYF
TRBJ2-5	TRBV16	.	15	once	TGTGCCAGCAGCCAATTAGGAGGGTCCCAAGAGACCCAGTACTTC	CASSQLGGSQETQYF
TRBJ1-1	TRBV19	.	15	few	TGTGCCAGTACCAATGGGGGGACTGGGAACACTGAAGCTTTCTTT	CASTNGGTGNTEAFF
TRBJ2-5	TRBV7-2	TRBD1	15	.	TGTGCCAGCAGCTTCTCCGGGACAGGGCTCGAGACCCAGTACTTC	CASSFSGTGLETQYF
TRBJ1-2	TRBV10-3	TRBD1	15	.	TGTGCCATCAACGGACAGGCAGGGGTTGGCTATGGCTACACCTTC	CAINGQAGVGYGYTF
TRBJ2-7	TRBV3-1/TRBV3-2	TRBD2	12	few	TGTGCCAGCAGCGACCGGGACTACCATTGGTACTTC	CASSDRDYHWYF
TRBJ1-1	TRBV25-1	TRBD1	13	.	TGTGCCAGCAGGGACAGGGGAAACACTGAAGCTTTCTTT	CASRDRGNTEAFF
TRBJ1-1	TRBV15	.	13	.	TGTGCCACCAGCAGAGATCCGTACACTGAAGCTTTCTTT	CATSRDPYTEAFF
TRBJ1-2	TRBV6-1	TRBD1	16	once	TGTGCCAGCAGTGGGACAGGGGGCGACTATAGCTATGGCTACACCTTC	CASSGTGGDYSYGYTF
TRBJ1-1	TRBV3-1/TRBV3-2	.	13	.	TGTGCCAGCAGCCAAGGCGTGGGGCAGAAAGCTTTCTTT	CASSQGVGQKAFF
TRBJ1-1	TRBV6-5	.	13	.	TGTGCGTCCAAGAGATCCCCGGACACTGAAGCTTTCTTT	CASKRSPDTEAFF
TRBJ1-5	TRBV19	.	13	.	TGTGCCAGTAGGCCGAATACAGGTCAGCCCCAGCATTTT	CASRPNTGQPQHF
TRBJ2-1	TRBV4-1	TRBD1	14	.	TGCGCCAGCAGCCAAGAAAGGACAGGGGATGAGCAGTTCTTC	CASSQERTGDEQFF
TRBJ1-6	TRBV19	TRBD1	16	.	TGTGCCAGTAGTATCTTCACCGGGACAGGGAGTTCACCCCTCCACTTT	CASSIFTGTGSSPLHF
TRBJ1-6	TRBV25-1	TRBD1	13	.	TGTGCCAGCAGTGAACAGGGGGCTTCACCCCTCCACTTT	CASSEQGASPLHF
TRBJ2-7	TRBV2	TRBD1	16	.	TGTGCCAGCAGTGGACAGGGGTCCTCCCTGGTGCAAGGGCAGTACTTC	CASSGQGSSLVQGQYF
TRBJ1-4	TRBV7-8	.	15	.	TGTGCCAGCAGCACCCAGGGTACAGCTAATGAAAAACTGTTTTTT	CASSTQGTANEKLFF
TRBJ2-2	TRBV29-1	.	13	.	TGCAGCGCCCAGACAGTGAACACCGGGGAGCTGTTTTTT	CSAQTVNTGELFF
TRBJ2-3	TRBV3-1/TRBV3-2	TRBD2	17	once	TGTGCCAGCAGCCAGAGCGGGGGGGCCGGATTGACAGATACGCAGTATTTT	CASSQSGGAGLTDTQYF
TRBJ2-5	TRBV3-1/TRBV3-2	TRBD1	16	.	TGTGCCAGCAGCCAAGCCGGGACAGGGCCCGGGGAGACCCAGTACTTC	CASSQAGTGPGETQYF
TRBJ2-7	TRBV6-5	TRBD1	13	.	TGTGCCAGCAGACCTGGACAGGGCGGGGAGCAGTACTTC	CASRPGQGGEQYF
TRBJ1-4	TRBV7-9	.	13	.	TGTGCCAGCAGCTTAGCGGTCGGGGAAAAACTGTTTTTT	CASSLAVGEKLFF
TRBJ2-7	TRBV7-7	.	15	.	TGTGCCAGCAGCTTCTCCTTTTCCGGGGAAGACGAGCAGTACTTC	CASSFSFSGEDEQYF
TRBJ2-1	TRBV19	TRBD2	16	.	TGTGCCAGTAGTCCACCCCGGCGGGGGGGCTACAATGAGCAGTTCTTC	CASSPPRRGGYNEQFF
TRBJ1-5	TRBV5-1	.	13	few	TGCGCCAGCAGCTTGTCAGGGGATCAGCCCCAGCATTTT	CASSLSGDQPQHF
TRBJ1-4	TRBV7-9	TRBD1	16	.	TGTGCCAGCAGCCCGGGACAGGGGGCGATGGGAGAAAAACTGTTTTTT	CASSPGQGAMGEKLFF